This T cell receptor beta chain comes out of a study of shared clonotypes between healthy human individuals. Method: immunoSEQ multiplex PCR; TCRdb's copy keeps in-frame clones and lacks some. The top ten hold approximately 1.5% of the sample, which has nearly 1,000,000 clones, roughly 72% seen once. The ends were cut back, 2 bases at V and 2 bases at J, with 10 bases in the middle. The CDR3 length is 15 residues. The germline CDR1 and CDR2 sequences are ENHRY and SYGVKD. The TCR was taken from a man aged 18 to 30 in good health. Input material: memory CD4+ T cells sorted from blood. Regarding subset: CD45RA-negative fraction. The genes are TRBV10-3 and TRBJ1-5; D is unclear. The CDR3 sequence: CAISEGNEGNQPQHF. CDR3 nucleotide sequence: TGTGCCATCAGTGAGGGGAATGAGGGCAATCAGCCCCAGCATTTT.